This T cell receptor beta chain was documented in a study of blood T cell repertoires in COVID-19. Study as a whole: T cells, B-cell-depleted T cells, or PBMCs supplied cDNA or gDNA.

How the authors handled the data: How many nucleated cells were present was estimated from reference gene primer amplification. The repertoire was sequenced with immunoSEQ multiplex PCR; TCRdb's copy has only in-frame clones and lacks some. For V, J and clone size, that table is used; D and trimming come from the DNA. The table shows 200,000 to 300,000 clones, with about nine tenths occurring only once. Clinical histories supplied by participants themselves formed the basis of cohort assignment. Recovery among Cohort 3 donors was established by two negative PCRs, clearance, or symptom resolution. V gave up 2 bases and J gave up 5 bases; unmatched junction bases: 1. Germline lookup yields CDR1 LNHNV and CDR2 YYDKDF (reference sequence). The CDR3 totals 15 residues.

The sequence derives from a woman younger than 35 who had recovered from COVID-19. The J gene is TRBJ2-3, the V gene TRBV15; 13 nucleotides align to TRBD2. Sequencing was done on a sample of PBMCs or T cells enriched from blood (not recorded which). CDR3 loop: CATSRRLAGGDTQYF. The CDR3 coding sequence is TGTGCCACCAGCAGACGACTAGCGGGAGGAGATACGCAGTATTTT.